The entry below describes one T cell receptor beta chain. Its cognate antigen is unknown. The protocol was immunoSEQ multiplex PCR, while the TCRdb copy is restricted to in-frame clones and leaves out a portion. The sample records 150,000 to 200,000 clones, about 82% being singletons. Germline lookup yields CDR1 MNHEY and CDR2 SMNVEV (reference sequence). V gave up 5 bases and J gave up 5 bases; unmatched junction bases: 5. The CDR3 runs 13 residues. This sample was taken from a study of cytomegalovirus exposure and HLA in healthy donors. Whole-study results and caveats: In the approximately 120 validation repertoires, a later analysis found that first-cohort TCR clusters tended to co-occur.

Sequencing was performed on PBMCs. The clonotype comes from a woman aged 18-35 years in good health and CMV-seronegative. This chain joins TRBV27 and TRBJ1-1, with 7 bases fitting TRBD1. As DNA, the CDR3 is TGTGCCAGCAGTCCGACAGGGAATACTGAAGCTTTCTTT. Its protein product is CASSPTGNTEAFF.